The 20 T cell receptor beta chains presented below share a single source sample, sequenced in a study of CD8+ T cells in alopecia areata. Sequencing used cDNA as its template, made by extracting RNA and reverse transcribing it. Only in-frame clones appear in the TCRdb table, and some are missing; sequencing was by immunoSEQ multiplex PCR. The table lists about 280,000 clones, more than 45% of them singletons. As for treatment: oral pan-JAK inhibitor, 5-10 mg twice daily. The material sequenced was CD4+ T cells sorted from blood, taken at week 24, from a patient treated with tofacitinib. Receptor source: a human donor with alopecia areata.

CDR3 protein: CASSSTRGGEETQYF. For the CDR3, the DNA is TGTGCCAGCAGTTCCACCCGAGGCGGGGAAGAGACCCAGTACTTC. V usage is TRBV6-6 and J usage is TRBJ2-5; perhaps TRBD2 as D (6 bases). Germline CDR1 is MNHNY and CDR2 is SVGAGI (reference sequence). This CDR3 spans 15 amino acids. The V end lost 4 bases, the J end lost 3 bases, and 15 bases lay between the germline ends.

This clone appeared a few times. The chain uses TRBV7-2 and TRBJ1-1; 7 bases are shared with TRBD1. Germline CDR1 and CDR2: SGHTA and FQGNSA. This CDR3 has 17 residues. With 3 bases clipped from V and 0 bases from J, the junction kept 10 bases outside the gene matches. CDR3 coding DNA: TGTGCCAGCAGCTTTGGACAGGCGGCTACCTTGAACACTGAAGCTTTCTTT. This codes for CASSFGQAATLNTEAFF.

In its sample, this clone was seen a few times. Other DNA sequences in this specimen translate into the identical CDR3. V usage is TRBV5-1 and J usage is TRBJ1-1; D might be TRBD1 (5 bases). V was cut by 0 bases and J by 0 bases, with 9 bases left in between. Germline V gene sequence: CDR1 SGHRS, CDR2 YFSETQ. The CDR3 consists of 15 residues. The CDR3 bases are TGCGCCAGCAGCTTGGCCGCGGGGCTGAACACTGAAGCTTTCTTT. Protein product: CASSLAAGLNTEAFF.

The gene calls are TRBV27 and TRBJ1-1; 7 bases map to TRBD1. Germline V gene data show CDR1 as MNHEY and CDR2 as SMNVEV (reference sequence). This CDR3 contains 14 residues. Trimming removed 5 bases from V and 5 bases from J; junction bases left unmatched: 8. The CDR3 is CASSAPGQSTEAFF. CDR3 nucleotide sequence: TGTGCCAGCAGTGCACCGGGACAGAGTACTGAAGCTTTCTTT.

The V call is TRBV15, the J call TRBJ2-5, with TRBD2 matching over 11 bases. J lost 4 bases, V lost 0 bases, and 13 bases had no gene match. CDR1 and CDR2 (germline): LNHNV, YYDKDF (reference sequence). This CDR3 has 19 amino acids. The CDR3 DNA reads as TGTGCCACCAGCAGAGATCCAGGACTAGCGGGTGAATCGCGAGAGACCCAGTACTTC. Encoded protein: CATSRDPGLAGESRETQYF.

The chain joins TRBV30 to TRBJ2-1; possible D gene TRBD2, 6 bases. Trimming took off 4 bases at V and 10 bases at J, with 14 bases between the two ends. CDR3 length: 12 residues. Germline loops: CDR1 GTSNPN, CDR2 SVGIG (reference sequence). In nucleotides, the CDR3 is TGTGCCTGGAACACCCGACGGGGGGAGCAGTTCTTC. Translation: CAWNTRRGEQFF.

The V call is TRBV7-2, the J call TRBJ2-5; D remains ambiguous. Trimming took 2 bases from V and 1 from J, leaving 11 bases between them. Germline V lookup: CDR1 SGHTA, CDR2 FQGNSA. The CDR3 consists of 15 residues. CDR3 in DNA: TGTGCCAGCAGCTTAAGGTGGGCGGTCCAAGAGACCCAGTACTTC. Translated: CASSLRWAVQETQYF.

The chain has TRBV28 and TRBJ2-3, with 10 bases identical to TRBD2. The germline V gene has CDR1 MDHEN and CDR2 SYDVKM. V lost 3 bases and J lost 2; bases outside the gene matches: 5. The CDR3 sequence is 16 residues long. The CDR3 protein is CASSLAGLADTDTQYF. In DNA form, the CDR3 reads TGTGCCAGCAGTTTGGCCGGACTAGCGGACACAGATACGCAGTATTTT.

The V and J genes are TRBV29-1 and TRBJ2-5, with 8 bases aligning to TRBD2. Trimming cost V 2 bases and J 5 bases; bases outside gene matches: 7. The CDR3 runs 14 residues. CDR1 and CDR2 from the germline V gene are SQVTM and ANQGSEA. The chain's CDR3 is CSVELGGARETQYF. In nucleotides, the CDR3 is TGCAGCGTTGAACTCGGGGGGGCTCGGGAGACCCAGTACTTC.

The J gene is TRBJ2-7, the V gene TRBV7-9; D is ambiguous. Germline CDR1 SEHNR, CDR2 FQNEAQ (reference sequence). V dropped 5 bases and J dropped 3 bases, with 5 bases sitting between them. The length of the CDR3 is 11 residues. CDR3 loop: CASSPHYEQYF. The CDR3, as DNA: TGTGCCAGCAGCCCACACTACGAGCAGTACTTC.

This chain links TRBV30 with TRBJ2-5, with 8 bases aligning to TRBD2. J lost 5 bases, V lost 5 bases, and 7 bases had no gene match. Germline V gene sequence: CDR1 GTSNPN, CDR2 SVGIG (reference sequence). The CDR3 totals 13 residues. The CDR3 is CAWSPGLEETQYF. CDR3 DNA: TGTGCCTGGTCCCCGGGACTAGAGGAGACCCAGTACTTC.

The V call is TRBV30, the J call TRBJ1-6, with 7 bases lining up with TRBD1. There are 14 residues in the CDR3. The trim removed 0 bases at V and 10 bases at J, leaving 6 bases unmatched. Germline V gene data show CDR1 as GTSNPN and CDR2 as SVGIG (reference sequence). In DNA form, the CDR3 reads TGTGCCTGGAGTGTAGGACAGGCGGGCTCACCCCTCCACTTT. Translation: CAWSVGQAGSPLHF.

V and J are TRBV6-6 and TRBJ1-5; D is possibly TRBD1 (6 bases). Trimming pared 3 bases from V and 2 bases from J, leaving 14 bases between. This CDR3 is 16 amino acids long. Germline CDR1 reads MNHNY; CDR2 reads SVGAGI (reference sequence). This CDR3 is CASSYRQVSGNQPQHF. The CDR3 region has the DNA TGTGCCAGCAGTTATAGACAGGTTTCGGGCAATCAGCCCCAGCATTTT.

V is TRBV9 and J is TRBJ2-5; D ambiguous. The CDR3 is made up of 14 amino acids. V lost 0 bases and J lost 5, with 11 bases in between. Germline CDR1 reads SGDLS; CDR2 reads YYNGEE. The CDR3 spells CASSVGPNWETQYF. The CDR3 DNA reads TGTGCCAGCAGCGTAGGGCCAAATTGGGAGACCCAGTACTTC.

The chain links TRBV29-1 to TRBJ2-7, with 12 positions matching TRBD2. Losses at the gene ends were 5 bases for V and 2 bases for J; bases not matched to a gene: 1. This CDR3 contains 13 residues. CDR1 and CDR2 from the germline V gene are SQVTM and ANQGSEA. CDR3: CSVSSGGAYEQYF. In DNA form, the CDR3 reads TGCAGCGTTTCTAGCGGGGGGGCCTACGAGCAGTACTTC.

This clone was observed a handful of times. This chain uses TRBV29-1 with TRBJ2-7; D possibly matches TRBD1 or TRBD2 (7 bases each). The CDR3 runs 16 residues. Trimming pared 4 bases from V and 5 bases from J, leaving 24 bases between. Germline V gives CDR1 SQVTM, CDR2 ANQGSEA. CDR3 protein: CSVAVLGRGDSDEQYF. The CDR3 coding sequence is TGCAGCGTTGCAGTTCTGGGACGGGGGGACAGTGACGAGCAGTACTTC.

This chain joins TRBV30 and TRBJ2-2; D is tentatively TRBD1 or TRBD2 (5 bases each). V lost 4 bases and J lost 3, with 18 bases in between. The germline V gene encodes CDR1 GTSNPN and CDR2 SVGIG (reference sequence). The CDR3 contains 16 residues. The CDR3 protein is CAWTNSRGGYTGELFF. CDR3 nucleotide sequence: TGTGCCTGGACCAACAGTCGTGGGGGATACACCGGGGAGCTGTTTTTT.

The V call is TRBV30, the J call TRBJ2-1, with 7 nucleotides matching TRBD2. Germline values: CDR1 GTSNPN, CDR2 SVGIG (reference sequence). The trim removed 5 bases at V and 3 bases at J, leaving 10 bases unmatched. This CDR3 region has 15 residues. The CDR3 bases are TGTGCCTGGGAGAAAGGCGGGGGAGTCTACAATGAGCAGTTCTTC. Encoded protein: CAWEKGGGVYNEQFF.

The chain has TRBV30 and TRBJ1-3; D gene ambiguous. Trimming stripped 1 base from V and 0 bases from J, with 10 bases between. Germline CDR1 GTSNPN, CDR2 SVGIG (reference sequence). The CDR3 contains 15 residues. The CDR3 is CAWSGSGYSGNTIYF. CDR3 DNA sequence: TGTGCCTGGAGTGGTAGCGGTTACTCTGGAAACACCATATATTTT.

This clone has more than one count but fewer than ten. J is TRBJ1-6 and V is TRBV7-2; D call uncertain. The germline CDR1 and CDR2 sequences are SGHTA and FQGNSA. CDR3 length equals 14 residues. Trimming pared 1 base from V and 7 bases from J, leaving 8 bases between. The CDR3 coding sequence is TGTGCCAGCAGCTTAGTTGAAGGGAATTCACCCCTCCACTTT. Its translation: CASSLVEGNSPLHF.